This T cell receptor (beta chain) is from a study of blood T cell repertoires in COVID-19. Study at large: Material from acute and convalescent COVID-19 was sourced from the United States, Italy and Spain.

Profiled with immunoSEQ multiplex PCR; TCRdb holds only in-frame clones, not every one. The sample carries roughly 94,000 clones, around 83% recorded once. The TCR originated in a man aged 55 to 69 with acute or convalescent COVID-19. The material sequenced was peripheral blood.

The CDR3 reads CASSKETGASYEQYV. CDR3 bases: TGTGCCAGCTCAAAAGAGACAGGAGCATCCTACGAGCAGTACGTC. J is TRBJ2-7 and V is TRBV18; tentatively, D is TRBD1 (6 bases). CDR3 length: 15 amino acids. The V gene's germline CDR1 is KGHSH and CDR2 LQKENI. Trimming removed 5 bases from V and 1 base from J, with 15 bases in between.